Below, one T cell receptor (beta chain) is given with its context. Its target is not known. The sample's time point: newly diagnosed GD, antithyroid drugs for less than 3 months. After RNA was extracted from PBMCs, the TCR library was made from it. This specimen comes from a study of regulatory T cells in long-lasting Graves disease. Study-level findings and limits: Favored usage of TRBV28, TRBJ1-2 and TRBJ2-5 was recorded in persistent disease.

The authors built TCR beta libraries using iRepertoire HTBI primers and Arm-PCR of CDR3 regions. MiXCR was run by TCRdb on the multiplex PCR reads, yielding one entry per CDR3 protein. The sample records 450,000 to 500,000 distinct CDR3 sequences, roughly 16% being singletons. CDR1 and CDR2 (germline): SGHRS, YFSETQ. The CDR3 covers 16 residues. The V and J ends lost 4 bases and 4 bases respectively, with 21 bases between them. The sample was also linked to a second study, of T cells in Graves' hyperthyroidism and ophthalmopathy. This second study notes: Ophthalmopathy stood apart from stable hyperthyroidism in a 13 V-J model.

The specimen comprised peripheral blood mononuclear cells (PBMCs), sampled at new diagnosis, from a patient treated with antithyroid drugs. This clonotype originated in a man aged 40-49 years with Graves disease. The chain couples TRBV5-1 to TRBJ2-7; D perhaps matches TRBD2 (5 bases). The CDR3 sequence is CASSGFGVVPPYEQYF. Written as DNA, the CDR3 is TGCGCCAGCAGCGGCTTCGGGGTAGTACCCCCTTACGAGCAGTACTTC. The full variable domain, in which reference TRBV5-1 and TRBJ2-7 provide the parts outside the CDR3, is KAGVTQTPRYLIKTRGQQVTLSCSPISGHRSVSWYQQTPGQGLQFLFEYFSETQRNKGNFPGRFSGRQFSNSRSEMNVSTLELGDSALYLCASSGFGVVPPYEQYFGPGTRLTVT.